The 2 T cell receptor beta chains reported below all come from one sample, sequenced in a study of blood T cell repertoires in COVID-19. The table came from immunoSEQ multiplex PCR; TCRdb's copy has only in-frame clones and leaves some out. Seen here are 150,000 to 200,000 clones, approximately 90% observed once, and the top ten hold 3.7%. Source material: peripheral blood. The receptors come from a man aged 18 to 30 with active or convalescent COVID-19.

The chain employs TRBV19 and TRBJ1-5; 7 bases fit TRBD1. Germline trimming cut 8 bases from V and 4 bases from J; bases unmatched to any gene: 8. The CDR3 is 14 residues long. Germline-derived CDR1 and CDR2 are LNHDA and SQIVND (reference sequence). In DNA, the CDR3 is TGTGCCAGTGACAGGGAAGGTCCGAATCAGCCCCAGCATTTT. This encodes CASDREGPNQPQHF.

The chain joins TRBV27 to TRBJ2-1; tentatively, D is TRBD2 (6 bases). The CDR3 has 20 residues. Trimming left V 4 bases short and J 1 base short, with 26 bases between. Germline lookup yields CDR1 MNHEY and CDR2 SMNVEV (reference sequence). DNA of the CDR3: TGTGCCAGCAGTTCGACGTTTGTTGCGGGATATGTGTCGTCCTACAATGAGCAGTTCTTC. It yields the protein CASSSTFVAGYVSSYNEQFF.